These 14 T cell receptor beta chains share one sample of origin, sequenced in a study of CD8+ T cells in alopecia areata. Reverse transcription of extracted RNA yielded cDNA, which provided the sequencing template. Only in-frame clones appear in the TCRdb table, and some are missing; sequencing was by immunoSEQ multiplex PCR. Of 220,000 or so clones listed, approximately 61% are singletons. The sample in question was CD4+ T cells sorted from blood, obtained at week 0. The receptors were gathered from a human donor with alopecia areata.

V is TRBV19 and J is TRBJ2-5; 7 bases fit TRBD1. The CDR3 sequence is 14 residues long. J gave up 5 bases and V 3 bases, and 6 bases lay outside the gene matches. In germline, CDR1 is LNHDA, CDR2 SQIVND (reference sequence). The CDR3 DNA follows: TGTGCCAGTAGTATCACAGGGGTGGGGGAGACCCAGTACTTC. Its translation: CASSITGVGETQYF. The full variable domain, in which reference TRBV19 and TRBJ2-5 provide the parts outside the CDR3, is DGGITQSPKYLFRKEGQNVTLSCEQNLNHDAMYWYRQDPGQGLRLIYYSQIVNDFQKGDIAEGYSVSREKKESFPLTVTSAQKNPTAFYLCASSITGVGETQYFGPGTRLLVL.

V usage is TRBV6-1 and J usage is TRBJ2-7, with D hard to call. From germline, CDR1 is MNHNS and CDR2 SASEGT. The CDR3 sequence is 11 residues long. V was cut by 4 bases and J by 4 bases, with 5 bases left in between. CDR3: CASSVDYEQYF. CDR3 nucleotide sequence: TGTGCCAGCAGTGTGGATTACGAGCAGTACTTC.

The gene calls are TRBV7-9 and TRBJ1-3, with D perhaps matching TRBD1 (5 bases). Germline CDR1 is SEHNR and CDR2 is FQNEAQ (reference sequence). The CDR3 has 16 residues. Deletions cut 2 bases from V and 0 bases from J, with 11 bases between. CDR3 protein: CASSLQGRSSGNTIYF. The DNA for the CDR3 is TGTGCCAGCAGCTTACAGGGACGGAGCTCTGGAAACACCATATATTTT.

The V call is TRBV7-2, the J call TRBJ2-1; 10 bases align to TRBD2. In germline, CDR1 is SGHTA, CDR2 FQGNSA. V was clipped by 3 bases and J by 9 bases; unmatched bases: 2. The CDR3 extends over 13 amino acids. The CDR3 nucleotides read TGTGCCAGCAGCTTCCTAGCGGGAGTTGAGCAGTTCTTC. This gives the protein CASSFLAGVEQFF.

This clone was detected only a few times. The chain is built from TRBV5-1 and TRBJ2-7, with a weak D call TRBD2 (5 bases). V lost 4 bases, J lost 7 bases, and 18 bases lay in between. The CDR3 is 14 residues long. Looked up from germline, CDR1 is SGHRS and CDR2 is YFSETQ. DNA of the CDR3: TGCGCCAGCAGCCCAACCGCCGGTTCGGGGGAGCAGTACTTC. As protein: CASSPTAGSGEQYF.

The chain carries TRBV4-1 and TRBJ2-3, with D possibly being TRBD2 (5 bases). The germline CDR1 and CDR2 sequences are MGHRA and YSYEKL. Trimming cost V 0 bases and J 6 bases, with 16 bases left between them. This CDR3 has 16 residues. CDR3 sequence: CASSQDRGSGLDTQYF. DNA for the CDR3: TGCGCCAGCAGCCAAGATCGGGGTTCCGGGCTTGATACGCAGTATTTT.

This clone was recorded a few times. In DNA form, the CDR3 reads TGTGCCTGGAGTGTGGCGGGAGGGCGGAATGAGCAGTTCTTC. Protein: CAWSVAGGRNEQFF. This chain links TRBV30 with TRBJ2-1, with 9 bases fitting TRBD2. Germline loops: CDR1 GTSNPN, CDR2 SVGIG (reference sequence). This CDR3 comprises 14 residues. After removal of 0 bases from V and 7 bases from J, the junction contained 4 bases not matched to a gene.

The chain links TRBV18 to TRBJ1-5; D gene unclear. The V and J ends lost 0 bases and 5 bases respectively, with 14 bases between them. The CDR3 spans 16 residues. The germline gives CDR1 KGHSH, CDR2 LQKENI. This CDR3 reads CASSPPGNGPDQPQHF. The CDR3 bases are TGTGCCAGCTCACCACCGGGGAACGGGCCCGATCAGCCCCAGCATTTT.

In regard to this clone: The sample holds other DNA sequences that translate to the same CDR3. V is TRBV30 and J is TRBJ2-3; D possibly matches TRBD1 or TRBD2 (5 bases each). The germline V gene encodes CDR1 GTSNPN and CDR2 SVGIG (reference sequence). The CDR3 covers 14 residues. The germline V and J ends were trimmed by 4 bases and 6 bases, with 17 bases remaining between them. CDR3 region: CAWKRGGSTDTQYF. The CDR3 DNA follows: TGTGCCTGGAAGAGGGGCGGATCGACTGATACGCAGTATTTT.

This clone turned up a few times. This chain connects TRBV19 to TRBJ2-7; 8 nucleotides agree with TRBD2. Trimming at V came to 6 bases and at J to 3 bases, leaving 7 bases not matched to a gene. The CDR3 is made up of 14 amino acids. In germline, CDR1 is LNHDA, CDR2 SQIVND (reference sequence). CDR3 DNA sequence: TGTGCCAGTAGCCGGGAGGGATCTGTCTACGAGCAGTACTTC. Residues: CASSREGSVYEQYF.

The CDR3 nucleotides are TGCAGCCCTGGCCGAGCGAACACTGAAGCTTTCTTT. Amino acid sequence: CSPGRANTEAFF. This rearrangement joins TRBV29-1 to TRBJ1-1, with D unclear. Per the germline V gene, CDR1 is SQVTM and CDR2 is ANQGSEA. CDR3 size: 12 residues. With 8 bases removed from V and 1 base from J, the gap between germline ends came to 11 bases.

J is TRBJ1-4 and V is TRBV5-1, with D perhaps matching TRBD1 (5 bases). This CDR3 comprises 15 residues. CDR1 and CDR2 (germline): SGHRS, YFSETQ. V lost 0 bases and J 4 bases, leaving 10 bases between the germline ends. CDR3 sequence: CASSLAGTVNEKLFF. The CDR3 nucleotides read TGCGCCAGCAGCTTGGCCGGGACGGTTAATGAAAAACTGTTTTTT.

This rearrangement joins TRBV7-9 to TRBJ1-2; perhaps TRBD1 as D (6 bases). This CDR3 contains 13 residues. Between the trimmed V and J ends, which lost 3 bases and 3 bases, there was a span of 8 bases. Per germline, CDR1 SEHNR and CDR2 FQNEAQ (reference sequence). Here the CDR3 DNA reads TGTGCCAGCAGCTTTCAGGGGTACTATGGCTACACCTTC. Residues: CASSFQGYYGYTF.

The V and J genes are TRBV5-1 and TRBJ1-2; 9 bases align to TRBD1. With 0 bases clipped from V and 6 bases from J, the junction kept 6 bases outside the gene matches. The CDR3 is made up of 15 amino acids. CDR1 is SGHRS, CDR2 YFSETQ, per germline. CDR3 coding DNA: TGCGCCAGCAGCTTGGGGGACAGGGAGCTGGATGGCTACACCTTC. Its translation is CASSLGDRELDGYTF. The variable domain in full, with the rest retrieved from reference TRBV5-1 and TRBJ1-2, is KAGVTQTPRYLIKTRGQQVTLSCSPISGHRSVSWYQQTPGQGLQFLFEYFSETQRNKGNFPGRFSGRQFSNSRSEMNVSTLELGDSALYLCASSLGDRELDGYTFGSGTRLTVV.